A selection of T cell receptor beta chains follows, all from one sample in a study of T cells after yellow fever vaccination. TCRdb called the 5' RACE reads again in MiXCR, with one record for every CDR3 protein. Of some 220,000 distinct CDR3 sequences listed, around 3.1% are singletons. Source: CD4+ T cells sorted from PBMCs, taken 10 days after the yellow fever booster vaccination. The source is a man younger than 30 who received the YFV17D yellow fever vaccine. CDR3s leave out the opening cysteine and the closing phenylalanine or tryptophan. The D gene is left open where the match is weak.

>11|TRBV10-2|TRBJ1-4|.
ASRDGLLGKLF
>12|TRBV20-1|TRBJ1-6|TRBD1
SAPTDRVNSPPH
>12|TRBV4-3|TRBJ1-2|.
ASSQDAGSRGYT
>10|TRBV5-5|TRBJ1-1|.
ASSWRVTEAF
>14|TRBV11-3|TRBJ2-1|TRBD2
ASSSGLAGGNNEQF
>12|TRBV9|TRBJ1-3|.
ASSGPGDGNTIY
>14|TRBV7-2|TRBJ2-5|TRBD2
ASSLSSGAYQETQY
>10|TRBV20-1|TRBJ1-5|.
SASGGNQPQH
>14|TRBV20-1|TRBJ2-1|TRBD2
SARDPGGGPYNEQF
>14|TRBV11-2|TRBJ1-4|.
ASSFGSTRSNEKLF
>13|TRBV6-5|TRBJ1-1|.
ASSYQRRSYTEAF
>15|TRBV12-3/TRBV12-4|TRBJ2-1|TRBD2
ASSSSAGAGVYNEQF
>10|TRBV20-1|TRBJ1-2|.
SAAGTVLGYT
>14|TRBV6-2/TRBV6-3|TRBJ2-1|TRBD1
ASSPLRDRVDNEQF
>11|TRBV7-2|TRBJ2-2|.
ASAYRAAGELF
>11|TRBV4-3|TRBJ2-2|TRBD1
ASGTGTTGELF
>10|TRBV20-1|TRBJ1-5|.
SASNRYQPQH
>12|TRBV14|TRBJ2-2|.
ASRLTANTGELF
>13|TRBV12-3/TRBV12-4|TRBJ2-5|.
ASRKGEVLSETQY
>10|TRBV20-1|TRBJ2-3|.
SAKEGADTQY
>12|TRBV7-9|TRBJ2-5|.
ASSLGSGVETQY
>16|TRBV7-3|TRBJ2-3|TRBD2
ASSAGGLAGGLTDTQY
>14|TRBV27|TRBJ1-4|TRBD1
ASTRQGANTNEKLF
>14|TRBV28|TRBJ2-1|TRBD2
ASSLVSSGGAVEQF
>13|TRBV29-1|TRBJ2-3|.
SVYSPGHSTDTQY
>12|TRBV5-6|TRBJ1-2|.
ASSLPSPANGYT
>13|TRBV20-1|TRBJ2-3|TRBD2
SARPLAGGTDTQY
>13|TRBV20-1|TRBJ1-1|.
SARDPAGGDTEAF
>15|TRBV7-2|TRBJ2-6|TRBD2
ASSLAGGSSGANVLT
>15|TRBV20-1|TRBJ2-6|.
SARHRMKRSGANVLT
>10|TRBV10-3|TRBJ2-3|.
AISGSGDTQY
>13|TRBV5-1|TRBJ2-1|TRBD1
ASSLAGQLYNEQF
>12|TRBV6-6|TRBJ1-2|.
ASSYSQINYGYT
>13|TRBV7-7|TRBJ2-1|TRBD2
ASSLGSGAHNEQF
>11|TRBV18|TRBJ1-2|.
ASSPGNHDGYT